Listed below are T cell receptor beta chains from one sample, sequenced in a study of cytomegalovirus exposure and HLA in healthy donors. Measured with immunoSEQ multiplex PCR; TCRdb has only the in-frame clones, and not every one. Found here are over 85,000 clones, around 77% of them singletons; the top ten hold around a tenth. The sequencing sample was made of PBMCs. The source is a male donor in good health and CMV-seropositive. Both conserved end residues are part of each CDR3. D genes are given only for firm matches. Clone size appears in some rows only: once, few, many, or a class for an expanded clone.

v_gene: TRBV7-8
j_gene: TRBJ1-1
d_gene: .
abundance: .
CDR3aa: CASSLQTVVNTEAFF
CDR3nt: TGTGCCAGCAGCTTACAGACAGTAGTGAACACTGAAGCTTTCTTT

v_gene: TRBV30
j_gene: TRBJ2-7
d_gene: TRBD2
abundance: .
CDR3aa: CAWRRLAGVEQYF
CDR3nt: TGTGCCTGGAGGAGGCTAGCGGGAGTCGAGCAGTACTTC

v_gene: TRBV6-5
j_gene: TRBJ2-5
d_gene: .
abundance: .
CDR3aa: CASTPWAAGETQYF
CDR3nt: TGTGCCAGCACCCCTTGGGCGGCGGGGGAGACCCAGTACTTC

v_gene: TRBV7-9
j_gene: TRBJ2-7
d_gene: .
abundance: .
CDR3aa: CASSTLGHGDEQYF
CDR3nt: TGTGCCAGCAGCACTCTGGGACATGGGGACGAGCAGTACTTC

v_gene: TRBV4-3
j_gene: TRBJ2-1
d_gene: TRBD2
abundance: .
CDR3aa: CASSQEASGRATREQFF
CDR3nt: TGCGCCAGCAGCCAAGAGGCTAGCGGGAGGGCGACTCGCGAGCAGTTCTTC

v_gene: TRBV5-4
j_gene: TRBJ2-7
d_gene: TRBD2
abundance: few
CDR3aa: CASSLGLAGAYEQYF
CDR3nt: TGTGCCAGCAGCTTGGGGCTAGCGGGAGCCTACGAGCAGTACTTC

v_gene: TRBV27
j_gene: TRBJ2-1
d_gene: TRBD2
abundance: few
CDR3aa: CASWGLAGESSSYEQFF
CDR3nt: TGTGCCAGCTGGGGACTAGCGGGAGAATCATCATCGTATGAGCAGTTCTTC

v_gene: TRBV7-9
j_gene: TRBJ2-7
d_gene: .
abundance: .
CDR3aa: CSSSLRGYEQYF
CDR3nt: TGTTCCAGCAGCTTACGGGGATACGAGCAGTACTTC

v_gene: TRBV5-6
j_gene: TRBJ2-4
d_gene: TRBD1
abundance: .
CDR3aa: CASSTGTGNIQYF
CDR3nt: TGTGCCAGCAGCACTGGGACAGGGAACATTCAGTACTTC

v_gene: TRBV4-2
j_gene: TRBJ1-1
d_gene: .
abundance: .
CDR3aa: CASSQGEGRQTEAFF
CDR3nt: TGTGCCAGCAGCCAAGGAGAAGGGAGACAAACTGAAGCTTTCTTT

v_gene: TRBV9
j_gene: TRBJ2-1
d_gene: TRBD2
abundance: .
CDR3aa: CASSVVGLAMNEQFF
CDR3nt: TGTGCCAGCAGCGTAGTCGGACTAGCTATGAATGAGCAGTTCTTC

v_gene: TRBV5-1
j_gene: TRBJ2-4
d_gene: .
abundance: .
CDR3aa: CASSLSQRETKNIQYF
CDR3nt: TGCGCCAGCAGCTTGTCCCAGCGCGAAACCAAAAACATTCAGTACTTC

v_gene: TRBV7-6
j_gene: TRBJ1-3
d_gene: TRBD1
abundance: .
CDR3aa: CASSQTGTGGSFGNTIYF
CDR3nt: TGTGCCAGCAGCCAAACAGGGACAGGGGGCTCGTTTGGAAACACCATATATTTT

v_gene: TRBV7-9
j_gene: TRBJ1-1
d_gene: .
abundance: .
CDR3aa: CASSLFGDMPEAFF
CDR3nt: TGTGCCAGCAGCTTATTTGGGGACATGCCTGAAGCTTTCTTT

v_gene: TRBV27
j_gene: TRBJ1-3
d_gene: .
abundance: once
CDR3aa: CASSLSIPGHSGNTIYF
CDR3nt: TGTGCCAGCAGTTTATCGATTCCGGGACACTCTGGAAACACCATATATTTT

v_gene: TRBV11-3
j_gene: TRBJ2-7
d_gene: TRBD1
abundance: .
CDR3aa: CASSAGTALWDEQYF
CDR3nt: TGTGCCAGCAGCGCCGGGACAGCTTTATGGGACGAGCAGTACTTC

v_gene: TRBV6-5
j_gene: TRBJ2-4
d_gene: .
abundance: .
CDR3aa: CASSPGQGNIQYF
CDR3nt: TGTGCCAGCAGCCCAGGGCAGGGGAACATTCAGTACTTC

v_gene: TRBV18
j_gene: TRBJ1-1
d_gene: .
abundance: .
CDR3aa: CASSPSADQNTEAFF
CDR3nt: TGTGCCAGCTCACCAAGCGCAGACCAGAACACTGAAGCTTTCTTT

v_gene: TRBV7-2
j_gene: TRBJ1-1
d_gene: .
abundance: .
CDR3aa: CASSIRWNTEAFF
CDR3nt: TGTGCCAGCAGCATCCGGTGGAACACTGAAGCTTTCTTT

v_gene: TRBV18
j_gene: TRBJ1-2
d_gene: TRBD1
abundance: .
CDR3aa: CASSLFSGQGHGYTF
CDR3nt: TGTGCCAGCTCACTCTTTTCGGGACAGGGGCATGGCTACACCTTC

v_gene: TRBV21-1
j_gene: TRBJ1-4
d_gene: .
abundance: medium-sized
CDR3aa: CASSKEREEKLFF
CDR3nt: TGTGCCAGCAGCAAAGAAAGGGAGGAAAAACTGTTTTTT

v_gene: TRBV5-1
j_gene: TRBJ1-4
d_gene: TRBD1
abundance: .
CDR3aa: CASSSGQGSNEKLFF
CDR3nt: TGCGCCAGCAGCTCGGGACAGGGGAGTAATGAAAAACTGTTTTTT

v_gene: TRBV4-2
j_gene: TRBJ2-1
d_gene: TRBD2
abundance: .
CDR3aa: CASSLRTSGIGNEQFF
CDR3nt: TGTGCCAGCAGCCTGAGGACTAGCGGGATTGGGAATGAGCAGTTCTTC

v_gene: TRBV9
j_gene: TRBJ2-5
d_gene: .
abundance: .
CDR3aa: CASSVDGGQETQYF
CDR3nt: TGTGCCAGCAGCGTAGACGGGGGCCAAGAGACCCAGTACTTC

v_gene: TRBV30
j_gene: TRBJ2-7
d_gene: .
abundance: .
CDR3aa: CAWSPGQSYEQYF
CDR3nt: TGTGCCTGGAGTCCCGGACAGTCCTACGAGCAGTACTTC

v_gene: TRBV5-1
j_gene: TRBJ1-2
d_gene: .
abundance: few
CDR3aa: CASSFQGNYGYTF
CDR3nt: TGCGCCAGCAGCTTCCAGGGGAACTATGGCTACACCTTC

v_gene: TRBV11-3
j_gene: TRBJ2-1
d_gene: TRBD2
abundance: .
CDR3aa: CASSPTSGGSNEQFF
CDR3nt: TGTGCCAGCAGCCCCACTAGCGGGGGGTCCAATGAGCAGTTCTTC

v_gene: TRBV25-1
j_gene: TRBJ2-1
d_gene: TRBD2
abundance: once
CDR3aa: CASSSLAGLSNEQFF
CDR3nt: TGTGCCAGCAGTAGCCTAGCGGGGCTTTCCAATGAGCAGTTCTTC

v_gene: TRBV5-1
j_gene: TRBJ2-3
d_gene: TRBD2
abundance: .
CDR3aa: CASSLDGRAPDTQYF
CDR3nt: TGCGCCAGCAGCCTGGACGGGAGGGCCCCAGATACGCAGTATTTT

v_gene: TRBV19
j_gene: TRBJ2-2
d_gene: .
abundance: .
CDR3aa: CASRKGGTNTGELFF
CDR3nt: TGTGCCAGTAGGAAAGGAGGGACGAACACCGGGGAGCTGTTTTTT

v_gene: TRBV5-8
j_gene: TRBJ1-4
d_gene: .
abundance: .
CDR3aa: CASSFRVTNEKLFF
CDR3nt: TGTGCCAGCAGCTTCAGGGTGACTAATGAAAAACTGTTTTTT

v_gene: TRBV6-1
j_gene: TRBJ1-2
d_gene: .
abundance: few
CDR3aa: CAIGVGSVGVYGYTF
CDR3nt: TGTGCCATTGGGGTGGGTTCGGTAGGGGTCTATGGCTACACCTTC

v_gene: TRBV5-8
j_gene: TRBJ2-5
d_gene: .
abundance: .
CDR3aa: CASSQIDQETQYF
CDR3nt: TGTGCCAGCAGTCAGATCGACCAAGAGACCCAGTACTTC

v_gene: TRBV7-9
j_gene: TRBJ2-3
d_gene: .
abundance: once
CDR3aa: CASSLGRGTDTQYF
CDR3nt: TGTGCCAGCAGCTTAGGGCGAGGGACAGATACGCAGTATTTT

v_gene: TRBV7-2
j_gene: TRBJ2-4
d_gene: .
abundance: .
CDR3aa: CASSSELAKNIQYF
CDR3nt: TGTGCCAGCAGCTCCGAGCTAGCCAAAAACATTCAGTACTTC

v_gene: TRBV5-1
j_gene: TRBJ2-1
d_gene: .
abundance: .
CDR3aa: CASSLGGRVVNEQFF
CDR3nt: TGCGCCAGCAGCTTGGGGGGCCGAGTGGTAAATGAGCAGTTCTTC

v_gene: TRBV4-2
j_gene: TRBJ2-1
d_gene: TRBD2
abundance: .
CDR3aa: CASSPPSGSYNEQFF
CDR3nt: TGTGCCAGCAGCCCCCCTAGCGGGAGCTACAATGAGCAGTTCTTC

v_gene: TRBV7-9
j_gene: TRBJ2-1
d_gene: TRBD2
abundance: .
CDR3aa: CASSLRAGEGLYEQFF
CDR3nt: TGTGCCAGCAGCTTAAGGGCGGGAGAAGGGCTTTATGAGCAGTTCTTC

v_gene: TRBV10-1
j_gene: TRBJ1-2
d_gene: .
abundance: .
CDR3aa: CASSGEKNYGYTF
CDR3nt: TGCGCCAGCTCAGGGGAGAAAAACTATGGCTACACCTTC

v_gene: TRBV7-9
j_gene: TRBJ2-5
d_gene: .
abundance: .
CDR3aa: CASSLSSGERETQYF
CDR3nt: TGTGCCAGCAGCTTAAGTTCGGGAGAGAGAGAGACCCAGTACTTC

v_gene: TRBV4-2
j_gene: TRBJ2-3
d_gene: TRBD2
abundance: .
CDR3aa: CASSSRLAVSSTDTQYF
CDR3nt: TGTGCCAGCAGCTCCCGACTAGCGGTGAGTTCCACAGATACGCAGTATTTT

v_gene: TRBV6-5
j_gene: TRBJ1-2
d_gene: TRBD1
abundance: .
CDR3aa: CASSWVRDRVYGYTF
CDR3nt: TGTGCCAGCAGTTGGGTCCGGGACAGGGTATATGGCTACACCTTC

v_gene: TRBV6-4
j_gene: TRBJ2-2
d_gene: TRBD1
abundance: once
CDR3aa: CASRTGMNTGELFF
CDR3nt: TGTGCCAGCAGGACAGGGATGAACACCGGGGAGCTGTTTTTT

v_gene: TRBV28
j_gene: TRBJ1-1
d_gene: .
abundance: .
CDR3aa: CASSPRGRANTEAFF
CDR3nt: TGTGCCAGCAGTCCGCGGGGCAGGGCTAACACTGAAGCTTTCTTT

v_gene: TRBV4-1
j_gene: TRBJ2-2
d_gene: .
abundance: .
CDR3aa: CASRTAHRRDTGELFF
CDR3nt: TGCGCCAGCAGAACCGCTCACCGGAGGGACACCGGGGAGCTGTTTTTT

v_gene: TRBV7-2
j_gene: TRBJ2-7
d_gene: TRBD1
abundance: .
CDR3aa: CASSLVAGGPYEQYF
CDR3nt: TGTGCCAGCAGCTTAGTGGCAGGGGGCCCCTACGAGCAGTACTTC

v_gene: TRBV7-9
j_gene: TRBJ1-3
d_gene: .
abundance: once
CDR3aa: CASRSLRDTRSGNTIYF
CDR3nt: TGTGCCAGCAGGAGCCTCCGGGACACCCGCTCTGGAAACACCATATATTTT

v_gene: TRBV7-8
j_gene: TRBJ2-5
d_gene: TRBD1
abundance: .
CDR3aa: CASSLGQGETQYF
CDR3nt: TGTGCCAGCAGCTTAGGACAGGGGGAGACCCAGTACTTC